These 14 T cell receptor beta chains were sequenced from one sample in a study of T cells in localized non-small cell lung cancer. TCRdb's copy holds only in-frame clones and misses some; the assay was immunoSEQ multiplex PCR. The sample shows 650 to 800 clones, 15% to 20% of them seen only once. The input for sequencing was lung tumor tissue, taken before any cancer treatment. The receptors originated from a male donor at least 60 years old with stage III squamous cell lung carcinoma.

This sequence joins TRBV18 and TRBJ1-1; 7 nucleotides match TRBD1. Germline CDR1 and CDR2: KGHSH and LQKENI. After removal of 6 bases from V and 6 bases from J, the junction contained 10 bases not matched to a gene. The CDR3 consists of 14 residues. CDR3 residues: CASSPTGNLAEAFF. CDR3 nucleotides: TGTGCCAGCTCCCCGACAGGGAATCTCGCTGAAGCTTTCTTT.

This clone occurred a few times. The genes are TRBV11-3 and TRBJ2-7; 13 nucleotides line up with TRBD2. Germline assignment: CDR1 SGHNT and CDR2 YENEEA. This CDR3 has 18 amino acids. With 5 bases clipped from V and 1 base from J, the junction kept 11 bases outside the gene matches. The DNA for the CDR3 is TGTGCCAGCAGCCAAGGAGCACTAGCGGGAGGGCAGTCCTACGAGCAGTACTTC. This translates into CASSQGALAGGQSYEQYF.

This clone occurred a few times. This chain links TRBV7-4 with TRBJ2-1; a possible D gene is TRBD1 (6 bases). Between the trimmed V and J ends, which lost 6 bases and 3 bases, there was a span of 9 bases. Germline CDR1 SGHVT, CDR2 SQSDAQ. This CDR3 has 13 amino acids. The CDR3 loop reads CASSIQGYNEQFF. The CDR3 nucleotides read TGTGCCAGCAGTATACAGGGCTACAATGAGCAGTTCTTC.

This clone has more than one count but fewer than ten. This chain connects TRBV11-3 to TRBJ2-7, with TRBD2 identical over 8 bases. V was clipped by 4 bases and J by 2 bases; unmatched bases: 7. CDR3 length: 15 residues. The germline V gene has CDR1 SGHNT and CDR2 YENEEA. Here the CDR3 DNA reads TGTGCCAGCAGCTCGAGCGGGGGTAGCCCCTACGAGCAGTACTTC. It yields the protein CASSSSGGSPYEQYF.

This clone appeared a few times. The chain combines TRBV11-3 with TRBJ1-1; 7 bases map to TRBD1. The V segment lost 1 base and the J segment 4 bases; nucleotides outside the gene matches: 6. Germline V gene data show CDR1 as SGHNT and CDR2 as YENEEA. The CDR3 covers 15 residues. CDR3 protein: CASSLGGQWTTEAFF. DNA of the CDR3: TGTGCCAGCAGCTTAGGGGGACAGTGGACCACTGAAGCTTTCTTT.

CDR3 sequence reads: CSVYSWTGTDYGYTF. CDR3 sequence (DNA): TGCAGCGTTTATTCTTGGACAGGGACGGACTATGGCTACACCTTC. J is TRBJ1-2 and V is TRBV29-1; the match to TRBD1 covers 8 bases. The trim removed 5 bases at V and 3 bases at J, leaving 11 bases unmatched. The V gene's germline CDR1 is SQVTM and CDR2 ANQGSEA. The CDR3 has 15 amino acids.

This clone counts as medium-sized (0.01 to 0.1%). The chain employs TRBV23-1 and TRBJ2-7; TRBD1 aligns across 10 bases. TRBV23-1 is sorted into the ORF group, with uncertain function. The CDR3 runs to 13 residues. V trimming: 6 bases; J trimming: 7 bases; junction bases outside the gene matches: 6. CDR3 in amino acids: CASSGTGVGEQYF. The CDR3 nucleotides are TGCGCCAGCAGCGGGACAGGGGTGGGTGAGCAGTACTTC.

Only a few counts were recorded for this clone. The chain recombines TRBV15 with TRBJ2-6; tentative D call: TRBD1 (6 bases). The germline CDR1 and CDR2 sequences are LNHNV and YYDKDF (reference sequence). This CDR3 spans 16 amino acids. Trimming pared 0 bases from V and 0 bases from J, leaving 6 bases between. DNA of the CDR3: TGTGCCACCAGCAGAGAAGGGGGCTCTGGGGCCAACGTCCTGACTTTC. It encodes CATSREGGSGANVLTF.

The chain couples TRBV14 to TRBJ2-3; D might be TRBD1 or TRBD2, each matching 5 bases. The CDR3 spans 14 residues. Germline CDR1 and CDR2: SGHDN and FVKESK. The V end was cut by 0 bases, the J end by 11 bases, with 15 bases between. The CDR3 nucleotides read TGTGCCAGCAGCCAAGATTTGGGGACCCTACAGCAGTATTTT. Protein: CASSQDLGTLQQYF.

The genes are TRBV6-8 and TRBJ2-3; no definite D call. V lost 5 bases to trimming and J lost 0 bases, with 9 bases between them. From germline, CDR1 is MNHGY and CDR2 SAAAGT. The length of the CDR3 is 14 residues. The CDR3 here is CASSESESTDTQYF. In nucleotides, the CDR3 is TGTGCCAGCAGTGAGTCTGAAAGCACAGATACGCAGTATTTT.

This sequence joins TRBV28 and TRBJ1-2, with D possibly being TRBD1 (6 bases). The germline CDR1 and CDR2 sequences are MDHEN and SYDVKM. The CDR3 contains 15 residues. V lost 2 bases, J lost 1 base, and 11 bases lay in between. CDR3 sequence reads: CASSLSRGGNYGYTF. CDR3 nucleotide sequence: TGTGCCAGCAGTTTAAGTAGGGGGGGTAACTATGGCTACACCTTC.

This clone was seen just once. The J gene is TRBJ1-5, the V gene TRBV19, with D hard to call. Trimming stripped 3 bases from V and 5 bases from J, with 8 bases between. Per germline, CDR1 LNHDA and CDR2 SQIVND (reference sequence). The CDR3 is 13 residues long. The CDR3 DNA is TGTGCCAGTAGTATTAGGGTAGATCAGCCCCAGCATTTT. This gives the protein CASSIRVDQPQHF.

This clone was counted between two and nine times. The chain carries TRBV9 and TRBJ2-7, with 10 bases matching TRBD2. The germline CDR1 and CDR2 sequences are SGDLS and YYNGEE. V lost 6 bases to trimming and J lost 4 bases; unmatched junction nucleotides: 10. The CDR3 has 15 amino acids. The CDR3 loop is CASTGGLACYYEQYF. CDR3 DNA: TGTGCCAGCACCGGGGGACTAGCGTGCTATTACGAGCAGTACTTC.

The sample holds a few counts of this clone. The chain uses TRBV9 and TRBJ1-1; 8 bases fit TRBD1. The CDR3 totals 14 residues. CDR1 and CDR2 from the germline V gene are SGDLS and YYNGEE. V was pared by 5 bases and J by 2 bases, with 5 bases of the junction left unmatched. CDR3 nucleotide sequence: TGTGCCAGCAGGACACAGGGGGTTAACACTGAAGCTTTCTTT. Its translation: CASRTQGVNTEAFF.